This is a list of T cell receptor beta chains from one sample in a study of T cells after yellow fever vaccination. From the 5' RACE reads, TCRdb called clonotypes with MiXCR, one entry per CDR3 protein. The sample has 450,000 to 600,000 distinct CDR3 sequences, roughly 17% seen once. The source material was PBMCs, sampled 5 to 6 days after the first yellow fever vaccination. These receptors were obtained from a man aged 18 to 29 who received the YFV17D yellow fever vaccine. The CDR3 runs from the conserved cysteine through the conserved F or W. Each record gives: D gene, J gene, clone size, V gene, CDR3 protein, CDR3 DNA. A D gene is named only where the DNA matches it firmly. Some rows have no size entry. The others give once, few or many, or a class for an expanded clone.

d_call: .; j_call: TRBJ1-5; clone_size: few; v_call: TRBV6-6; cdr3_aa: CASKARGQPQHF; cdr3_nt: TGTGCCAGCAAGGCGCGGGGTCAGCCCCAGCATTTT
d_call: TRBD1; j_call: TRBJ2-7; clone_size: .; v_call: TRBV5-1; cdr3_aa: CASSLEGAHDEQYF; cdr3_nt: TGCGCCAGCAGCTTGGAGGGGGCGCACGACGAGCAGTACTTC
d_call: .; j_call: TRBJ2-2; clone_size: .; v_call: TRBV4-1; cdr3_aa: CASRLQGRGTGELFF; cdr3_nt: TGCGCCAGCAGACTCCAGGGCCGGGGCACCGGGGAGCTGTTTTTT
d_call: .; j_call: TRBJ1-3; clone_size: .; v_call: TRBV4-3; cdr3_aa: CASSQVQSSRNTIYF; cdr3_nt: TGCGCCAGCAGCCAAGTACAGAGTTCAAGAAACACCATATATTTT
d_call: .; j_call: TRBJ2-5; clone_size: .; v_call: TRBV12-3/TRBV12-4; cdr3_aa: CTCSLVHVSGTNQETQYF; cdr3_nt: TGTACCTGCAGTTTAGTTCATGTTAGCGGAACTAACCAAGAGACCCAGTACTTC
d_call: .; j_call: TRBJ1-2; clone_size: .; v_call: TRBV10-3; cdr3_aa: CAISPEANYGYTF; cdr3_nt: TGTGCCATCAGTCCAGAGGCTAACTATGGCTACACCTTC
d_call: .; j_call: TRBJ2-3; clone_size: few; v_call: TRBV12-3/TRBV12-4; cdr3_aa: CASSLTVTDTQYF; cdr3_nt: TGTGCCAGCAGTTTGACAGTCACAGATACGCAGTATTTT
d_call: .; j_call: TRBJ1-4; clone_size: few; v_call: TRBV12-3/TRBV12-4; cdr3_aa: CASSLHGSHYVPEKLFF; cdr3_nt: TGTGCCAGCAGCCTACACGGGTCACACTACGTTCCAGAAAAACTGTTTTTT
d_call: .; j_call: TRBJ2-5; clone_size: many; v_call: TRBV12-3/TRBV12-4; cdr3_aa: CASRAGTKEGGRETQYF; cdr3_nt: TGTGCCAGCAGAGCCGGGACTAAAGAGGGGGGACGAGAGACCCAGTACTTC
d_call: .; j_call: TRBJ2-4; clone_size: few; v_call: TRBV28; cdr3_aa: CASKDLLAKNIQYF; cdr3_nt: TGTGCCAGCAAAGATCTACTAGCCAAAAACATTCAGTACTTC
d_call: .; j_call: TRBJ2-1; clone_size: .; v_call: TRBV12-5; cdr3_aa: CASGSQPRAITNEQFF; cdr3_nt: TGTGCTAGTGGTTCCCAGCCCAGGGCTATTACCAATGAGCAGTTCTTC
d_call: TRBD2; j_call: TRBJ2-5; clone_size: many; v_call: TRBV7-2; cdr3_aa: CASSLAGVQETQYF; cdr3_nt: TGTGCCAGTAGTCTAGCGGGGGTTCAAGAGACCCAGTACTTC
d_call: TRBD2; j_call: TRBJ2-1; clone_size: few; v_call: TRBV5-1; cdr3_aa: CASSGDSGGAERQFF; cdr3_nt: TGCGCCAGCTCGGGGGATAGCGGGGGGGCGGAGCGGCAGTTCTTC
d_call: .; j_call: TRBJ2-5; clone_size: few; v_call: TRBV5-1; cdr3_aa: CASSLGGVVKTQYF; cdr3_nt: TGCGCCAGCAGCCTGGGGGGCGTAGTCAAGACCCAGTACTTC
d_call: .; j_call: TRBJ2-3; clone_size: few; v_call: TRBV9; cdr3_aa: CASSPRGGTDTQYF; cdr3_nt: TGTGCCAGCAGCCCCCGGGGCGGAACAGATACGCAGTATTTT
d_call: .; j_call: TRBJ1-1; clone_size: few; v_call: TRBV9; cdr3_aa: CASSSQPGHLMNTEAFF; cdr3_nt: TGTGCCAGCAGCTCCCAGCCGGGACATTTAATGAACACTGAAGCTTTCTTT
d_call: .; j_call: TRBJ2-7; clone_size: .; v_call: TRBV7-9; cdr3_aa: CASSLAGSSSYEQYF; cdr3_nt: TGTGCCAGCAGCTTAGCTGGGTCGAGCTCCTACGAGCAGTACTTC
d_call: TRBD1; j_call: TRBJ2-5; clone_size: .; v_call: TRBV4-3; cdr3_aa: CASSQDRRQGETQYF; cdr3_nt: TGCGCCAGCAGCCAAGACCGGCGACAGGGCGAGACCCAGTACTTC
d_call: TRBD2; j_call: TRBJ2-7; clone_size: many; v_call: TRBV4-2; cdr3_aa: CASSPERGTTYEQYF; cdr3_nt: TGTGCCAGCAGCCCAGAGCGGGGCACCACCTACGAGCAGTACTTC
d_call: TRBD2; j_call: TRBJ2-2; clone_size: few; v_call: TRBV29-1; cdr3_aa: CSVISGGNTGELFF; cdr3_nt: TGCAGCGTAATCAGCGGGGGGAACACCGGGGAGCTGTTTTTT
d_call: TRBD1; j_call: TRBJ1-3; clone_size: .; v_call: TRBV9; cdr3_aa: CASSALTGAGNTIYF; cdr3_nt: TGTGCCAGCAGCGCCCTGACAGGGGCTGGAAACACCATATATTTT
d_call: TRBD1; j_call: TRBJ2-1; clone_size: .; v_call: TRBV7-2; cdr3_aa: CASSLQADRGRSGQQFF; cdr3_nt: TGTGCCAGCAGCTTACAAGCAGACAGGGGGCGCTCCGGACAGCAGTTCTTC
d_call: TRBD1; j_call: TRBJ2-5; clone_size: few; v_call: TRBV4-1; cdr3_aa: CASSHPKTGRGLETQYF; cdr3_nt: TGCGCCAGCAGCCACCCAAAGACGGGCAGGGGGCTGGAGACCCAGTACTTC
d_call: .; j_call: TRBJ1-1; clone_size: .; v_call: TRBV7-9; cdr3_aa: CASSIDRFTEAFF; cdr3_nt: TGTGCCAGCAGCATCGACAGGTTTACGGAAGCTTTCTTT
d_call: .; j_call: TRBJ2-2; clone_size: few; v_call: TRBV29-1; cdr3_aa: CSVDASNTGELFF; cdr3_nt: TGCAGCGTTGATGCTAGCAACACCGGGGAGCTGTTTTTT
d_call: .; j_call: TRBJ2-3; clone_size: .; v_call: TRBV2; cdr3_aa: CASSAIETDTQYF; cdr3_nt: TGTGCCAGCAGCGCAATAGAGACAGATACGCAGTATTTT
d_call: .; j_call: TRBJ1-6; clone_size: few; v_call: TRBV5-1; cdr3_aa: CASSVDNSPLHF; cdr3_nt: TGCGCCAGCAGCGTAGACAATTCACCCCTCCACTTT
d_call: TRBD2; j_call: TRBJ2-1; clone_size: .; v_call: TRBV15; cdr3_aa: CATSGLAGVYNEQFF; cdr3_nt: TGTGCCACCAGCGGACTAGCGGGGGTCTACAATGAGCAGTTCTTC
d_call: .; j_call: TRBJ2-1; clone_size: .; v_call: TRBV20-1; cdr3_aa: CSARGSRSYEQFF; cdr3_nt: TGCAGTGCTAGAGGGTCCCGGAGCTATGAGCAGTTCTTC
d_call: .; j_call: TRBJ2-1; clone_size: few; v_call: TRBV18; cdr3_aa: CASSPGHWDPRDEQFF; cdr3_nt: TGTGCCAGCTCACCAGGGCATTGGGACCCCCGGGATGAGCAGTTCTTC
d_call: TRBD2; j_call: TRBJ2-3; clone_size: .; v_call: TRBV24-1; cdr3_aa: CATSDSRRGADTQYF; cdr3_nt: TGTGCCACCAGTGATTCGCGGCGGGGGGCAGATACGCAGTATTTT
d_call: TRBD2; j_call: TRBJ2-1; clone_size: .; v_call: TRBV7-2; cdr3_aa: CASSRRGGPYNEQFF; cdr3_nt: TGTGCCAGCAGCCGGCGCGGGGGGCCGTACAATGAGCAGTTCTTC
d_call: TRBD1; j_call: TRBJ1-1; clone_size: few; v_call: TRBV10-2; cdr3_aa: CASSKSGQVGTEAFF; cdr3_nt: TGCGCCAGCAGTAAATCCGGACAGGTAGGGACTGAAGCTTTCTTT
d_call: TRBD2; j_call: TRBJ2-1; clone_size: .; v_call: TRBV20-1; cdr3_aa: CSAKAGDRNEQFF; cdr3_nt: TGCAGTGCTAAAGCGGGGGACCGGAATGAGCAGTTCTTC
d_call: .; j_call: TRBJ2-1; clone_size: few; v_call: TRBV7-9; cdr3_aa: CASSLDGWEFF; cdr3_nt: TGTGCCAGCAGCCTGGACGGGTGGGAATTCTTC
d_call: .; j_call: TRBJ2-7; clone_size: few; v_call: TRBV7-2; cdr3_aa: CASSLGGTDYEQYF; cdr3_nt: TGTGCCAGCAGCCTAGGGGGGACGGACTACGAGCAGTACTTC
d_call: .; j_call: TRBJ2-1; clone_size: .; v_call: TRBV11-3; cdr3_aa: CASSLTSDNEQFF; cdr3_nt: TGTGCCAGCAGCTTGACTAGTGACAATGAGCAGTTCTTC